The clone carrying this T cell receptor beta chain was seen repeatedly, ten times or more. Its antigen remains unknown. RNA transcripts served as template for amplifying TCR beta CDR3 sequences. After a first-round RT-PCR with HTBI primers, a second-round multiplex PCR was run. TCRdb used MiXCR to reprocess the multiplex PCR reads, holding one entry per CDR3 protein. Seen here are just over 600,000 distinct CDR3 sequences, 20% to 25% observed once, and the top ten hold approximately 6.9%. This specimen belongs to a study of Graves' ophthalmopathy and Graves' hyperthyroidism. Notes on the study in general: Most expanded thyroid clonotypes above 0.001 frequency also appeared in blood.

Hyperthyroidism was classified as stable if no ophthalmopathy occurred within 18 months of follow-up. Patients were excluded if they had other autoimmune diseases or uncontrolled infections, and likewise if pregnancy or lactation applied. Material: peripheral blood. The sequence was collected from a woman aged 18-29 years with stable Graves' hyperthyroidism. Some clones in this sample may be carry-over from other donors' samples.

The CDR3 DNA follows: TGCGCCAGCAGCGCGGACAGGGGGGAAGAGCTGTTTTTT. Its translation: CASSADRGEELFF. The rearrangement links TRBV5-1 to TRBJ2-2; 10 nucleotides line up with TRBD1. The germline V gene encodes CDR1 SGHRS and CDR2 YFSETQ. The CDR3 runs 13 residues. J lost 11 bases, V lost 4 bases, and 5 bases had no gene match.